The 23 T cell receptor beta chains below were found in one sample sequenced in a study of blood T cell repertoires in COVID-19 (dated by TCRdb to the early 2020s). Library preparation used the immunoSEQ multiplex PCR assay. The clones in this table, taken by TCRdb from immuneACCESS, are in-frame only. Not every clone is retained; where verified, under half of the shortfall comes from an unresolved V gene, and the cause of the rest is unknown. The sample has around 100,000 clones on record, 70% to 90% of them singletons. Clones ranked in the top ten supply 3.1% of the sample. The sequenced sample was peripheral blood. The source of these receptors is a man in his forties or fifties in a cohort sampled during active COVID-19.

This clone was picked up a small number of times. The gene calls are TRBV10-3 and TRBJ1-6, with TRBD1 matching 10 bases. The V segment lost 11 bases and the J segment 10 bases; nucleotides outside the gene matches: 11. This CDR3 is built from 14 residues. Germline loops: CDR1 ENHRY, CDR2 SYGVKD. The CDR3 here is CASGQTGGLSPLHF. The CDR3 DNA follows: TGTGCCTCTGGACAGACAGGGGGCTTGTCACCCCTCCACTTT.

This clone was detected only a few times. V is TRBV4-3 and J is TRBJ1-6, with D unresolved. V lost 1 base, J lost 0 bases, and 7 bases lay in between. There are 16 residues in the CDR3. CDR1 LGHNA and CDR2 YSLEER come from the germline V gene. CDR3 sequence (DNA): TGCGCCAGCAGCCAAGCTTACAGCTCCTATAATTCACCCCTCCACTTT. Protein product: CASSQAYSSYNSPLHF.

This clone was seen just once. The chain carries TRBV5-6 and TRBJ2-2; tentatively, D is TRBD2 (5 bases). CDR3 length equals 14 residues. CDR1 is SGHDT and CDR2 is YYEEEE in the germline V gene. V was pared by 4 bases and J by 4 bases, with 11 bases between. CDR3 in amino acids: CASSLDRGTGELFF. The CDR3 region has the DNA TGTGCCAGCAGCCTGGACCGGGGCACCGGGGAGCTGTTTTTT.

The chain has TRBV6-6 and TRBJ2-1, with unresolved D. The V and J ends lost 5 bases and 9 bases respectively, with 11 bases between them. Germline CDR1 is MNHNY and CDR2 is SVGAGI (reference sequence). There are 12 residues in the CDR3. CDR3 bases: TGTGCCAGCAGTAACGTAGTTGGTGAGCAGTTCTTC. Its protein product is CASSNVVGEQFF.

This clone was observed a handful of times. For the CDR3, the DNA is TGTGCCAGCAGCCTTCTATCGAGCGGTCAGCCCCAGCATTTT. It encodes CASSLLSSGQPQHF. The chain combines TRBV5-6 with TRBJ1-5, with D uncertain. The germline V and J ends were trimmed by 4 bases and 6 bases, with 14 bases remaining between them. CDR1 is SGHDT and CDR2 is YYEEEE in the germline V gene. This CDR3 is built from 14 residues.

The chain employs TRBV7-9 and TRBJ1-2; TRBD1 agrees at 9 bases. The V segment lost 5 bases and the J segment 0 bases; nucleotides outside the gene matches: 7. The germline gives CDR1 SEHNR, CDR2 FQNEAQ (reference sequence). This CDR3 spans 16 amino acids. In DNA form, the CDR3 reads TGTGCCAGCAGCCGCGGGACAGGGAGTTCTAACTATGGCTACACCTTC. This codes for CASSRGTGSSNYGYTF.

J is TRBJ1-1 and V is TRBV12-3 or TRBV12-4; TRBD1 might be the D (6 bases). Trimming pared 7 bases from V and 5 bases from J, leaving 11 bases between. The CDR3 has 12 residues. Here the CDR3 DNA reads TGTGCCAGCACCGGAAGGGGGACTGAAGCTTTCTTT. It codes for CASTGRGTEAFF.

This chain uses TRBV29-1 with TRBJ2-2; the match to TRBD2 covers 9 bases. Trimming took 8 bases from V and 8 from J; bases not matched to a gene: 9. From germline, CDR1 is SQVTM and CDR2 ANQGSEA. The CDR3 consists of 13 residues. CDR3 DNA sequence: TGCAGCCCAGCCTTAGCGGGGGTGGGGGAGCTGTTTTTT. Its translation: CSPALAGVGELFF.

This chain uses TRBV4-2 with TRBJ2-1, with 9 bases matching TRBD2. There are 16 residues in the CDR3. Trimming at V came to 0 bases and at J to 4 bases, leaving 4 bases not matched to a gene. CDR1 LGHNA and CDR2 YNFKEQ come from the germline V gene. The DNA of the CDR3 is TGTGCCAGCAGCCAAGATAGGCTAGCGGGGTACAATGAGCAGTTCTTC. Protein: CASSQDRLAGYNEQFF.

CDR3 region: CASRAAGSTEAFF. The CDR3 region has the DNA TGTGCCAGCAGAGCAGCGGGTAGCACTGAAGCTTTCTTT. The chain joins TRBV7-8 to TRBJ1-1; D is unclear. The V gene's germline CDR1 is SGHVS and CDR2 FQNEAQ. The CDR3 has 13 amino acids. The ends were cut back, 6 bases at V and 4 bases at J, with 12 bases in the middle.

This clone was counted a single time. The chain has TRBV3-1 (or the pseudogene TRBV3-2) and TRBJ1-2; D not certain. Looked up from germline, CDR1 is LGHDT and CDR2 is YNNKEL (reference sequence). Trimming cost V 1 base and J 3 bases, with 9 bases left between them. CDR3 length: 14 amino acids. Written as DNA, the CDR3 is TGTGCCAGCAGCCAAGGGTTACAGTACTATGGCTACACCTTC. Residues: CASSQGLQYYGYTF.

The CDR3 nucleotides are TGTGCCAGCAGTGTTGAGGCGGGGGGGCTGACCGGGGAGCTGTTTTTT. Its protein is CASSVEAGGLTGELFF. This chain uses TRBV2 with TRBJ2-2, with TRBD2 identical over 9 bases. Trimming cost V 4 bases and J 5 bases; bases outside gene matches: 8. Per the germline V gene, CDR1 is SNHLY and CDR2 is FYNNEI. The CDR3 is 16 amino acids. The full variable domain, in which reference TRBV2 and TRBJ2-2 provide the parts outside the CDR3, is EPEVTQTPSHQVTQMGQEVILRCVPISNHLYFYWYRQILGQKVEFLVSFYNNEISEKSEIFDDQFSVERPDGSNFTLKIRSTKLEDSAMYFCASSVEAGGLTGELFFGEGSRLTVL.

The chain has TRBV5-4 and TRBJ2-2; D is possibly TRBD1 (6 bases). The CDR3 loop spans 17 amino acids. V lost 3 bases, J lost 3 bases, and 18 bases lay in between. Germline CDR1 reads SGHNT; CDR2 reads YYREEE (reference sequence). CDR3 amino acids: CASSSPGVGLDTGELFF. CDR3 sequence (DNA): TGTGCCAGCAGCTCCCCAGGGGTGGGATTGGACACCGGGGAGCTGTTTTTT.

The rearrangement uses TRBV9 and TRBJ2-3, with D perhaps TRBD1 (6 bases). Germline V lookup: CDR1 SGDLS, CDR2 YYNGEE. The length of the CDR3 is 16 residues. With 0 bases removed from V and 3 bases from J, the gap between germline ends came to 14 bases. The CDR3 loop is CASSVAGQGWTDTQYF. The CDR3, as DNA: TGTGCCAGCAGCGTAGCAGGCCAGGGGTGGACAGATACGCAGTATTTT.

The CDR3 protein is CASSPAGLTTDTQYF. CDR3 bases: TGTGCCAGCAGCCCCGCGGGACTCACCACAGATACGCAGTATTTT. V is TRBV7-8 and J is TRBJ2-3, with a weak D call TRBD2 (6 bases). The V end lost 5 bases, the J end lost 2 bases, and 14 bases lay between the germline ends. Germline loops: CDR1 SGHVS, CDR2 FQNEAQ. The CDR3 loop spans 15 amino acids. The variable domain in full, with the rest retrieved from reference TRBV7-8 and TRBJ2-3, is GAGVSQSPRYKVAKRGQDVALRCDPISGHVSLFWYQQALGQGPEFLTYFQNEAQLDKSGLPSDRFFAERPEGSVSTLKIQRTQQEDSAVYLCASSPAGLTTDTQYFGPGTRLTVL.

With respect to this clone: No DNA is shown, since the ends of the CDR3 on it are uncertain; the CDR3 is the one TCRdb lists. The CDR3 here is CASSSSYATNEKLFF. The gene calls are TRBV6-5 and TRBJ1-4. Germline values: CDR1 MNHEY, CDR2 SVGAGI. The CDR3 is 15 residues long, ends included.

The chain combines TRBV5-4 with TRBJ2-5; 10 positions match TRBD2. Germline V gene lookup returns CDR1 SGHNT and CDR2 YYREEE (reference sequence). The V segment lost 2 bases and the J segment 3 bases; nucleotides outside the gene matches: 10. This CDR3 has 17 residues. The chain's CDR3 is CASSFSGASGGKETQYF. The CDR3 coding sequence is TGTGCCAGCAGCTTCAGTGGGGCTAGCGGGGGTAAAGAGACCCAGTACTTC. The whole variable domain, filled in from reference TRBV5-4 and TRBJ2-5, reads ETGVTQSPTHLIKTRGQQVTLRCSSQSGHNTVSWYQQALGQGPQFIFQYYREEENGRGNFPPRFSGLQFPNYSSELNVNALELDDSALYLCASSFSGASGGKETQYFGPGTRLLVL.

The chain recombines TRBV24-1 with TRBJ2-1; D unresolved. Deletions cut 7 bases from V and 0 bases from J, with 6 bases between. Per germline, CDR1 KGHDR and CDR2 SFDVKD. This CDR3 contains 13 residues. CDR3 coding DNA: TGTGCCACCAGCGTACACTCCTACAATGAGCAGTTCTTC. This gives the protein CATSVHSYNEQFF.

The chain combines TRBV6-5 with TRBJ1-1; 9 bases match TRBD1. V trimming: 7 bases; J trimming: 5 bases; junction bases outside the gene matches: 8. Germline V lookup: CDR1 MNHEY, CDR2 SVGAGI. The CDR3 length is 14 residues. CDR3 nucleotide sequence: TGTGCCAGCACGAACAGGGGGCGTGGGACTGAAGCTTTCTTT. Its protein is CASTNRGRGTEAFF.

The chain has TRBV25-1 and TRBJ2-7, with 8 bases aligning to TRBD1. Per the germline V gene, CDR1 is MGHDK and CDR2 is SYGVNS. After removal of 6 bases from V and 5 bases from J, the junction contained 6 bases not matched to a gene. The CDR3 extends over 13 amino acids. The CDR3 DNA sequence: TGTGCCAGCAGGGGACAGGCCAGGGACGAGCAGTACTTC. Amino acid sequence: CASRGQARDEQYF.

In DNA, the CDR3 is TGTGCCAGTAGTGGGCTGCGGGGCAAGTCAGATACGCAGTATTTT. As protein: CASSGLRGKSDTQYF. The chain joins TRBV19 to TRBJ2-3; the D gene is possibly TRBD2 (6 bases). The V end was cut by 5 bases, the J end by 4 bases, with 16 bases between. Germline V gene lookup returns CDR1 LNHDA and CDR2 SQIVND (reference sequence). The CDR3 consists of 15 residues.

The chain is built from TRBV6-2 or TRBV6-3 and TRBJ1-2; D is unresolved. Germline loops: CDR1 MNHEY, CDR2 SVGEGT. This CDR3 is built from 13 residues. V lost 6 bases, J lost 2 bases, and 10 bases lay in between. This CDR3 is CASSLTENYGYTF. The CDR3 nucleotides are TGTGCCAGCAGCCTGACGGAGAACTATGGCTACACCTTC.

This chain connects TRBV7-9 to TRBJ1-1; D remains ambiguous. With 3 bases removed from V and 1 base from J, the gap between germline ends came to 9 bases. Germline V gives CDR1 SEHNR, CDR2 FQNEAQ (reference sequence). The CDR3 is 14 residues long. The CDR3 DNA reads TGTGCCAGCAGCTTGGAGGGTACGAACACTGAAGCTTTCTTT. This gives the protein CASSLEGTNTEAFF.